A selection of T cell receptor beta chains follows, all from one sample in a study of post-analysis software for immune sequencing data. TCRdb independently ran MiXCR on the PCR reads; one entry per CDR3 protein. The data show roughly 700,000 distinct CDR3 sequences, with roughly 30% seen just once and about 0.5% held by the top ten. Sequencing was carried out using blood. The receptors shown here come from a girl aged 5-17 years with multiple sclerosis. The CDR3 runs from the conserved cysteine through the conserved F or W. D genes are given only for firm matches. Only part of the rows carry a size: once, few, many, or a class if the clone is expanded.

cdr3_aa	cdr3_nt	j_call	d_call	v_call	clone_size
CSADPSLSPSGTEAFF	TGCAGTGCCGATCCCTCCTTAAGTCCCAGCGGCACTGAAGCTTTCTTT	TRBJ1-1	.	TRBV20-1	few
CSAPRPRGNQPQHF	TGCAGTGCCCCCCGGCCCCGGGGCAATCAGCCCCAGCATTTT	TRBJ1-5	.	TRBV20-1	.
CASTLTPLAKNIQYF	TGTGCCAGCACCCTAACTCCCCTAGCCAAAAACATTCAGTACTTC	TRBJ2-4	.	TRBV7-2	few
CASSCHHPNTEAFF	TGTGCCAGCAGTTGTCATCATCCGAACACTGAAGCTTTCTTT	TRBJ1-1	.	TRBV27	.
CSAFPGQGALRTEAFF	TGCAGTGCTTTCCCGGGACAGGGGGCGCTTCGGACTGAAGCTTTCTTT	TRBJ1-1	TRBD1	TRBV20-1	few
CVSSQARGHYNEQFF	TGTGTCAGCAGCCAAGCGAGGGGGCACTACAATGAGCAGTTCTTC	TRBJ2-1	TRBD1	TRBV14	.
CATRGRVIPDTQYF	TGTGCCACCAGGGGTAGGGTAATCCCAGATACGCAGTATTTT	TRBJ2-3	.	TRBV7-8	few
CASSPTGGSGHDEQFF	TGTGCCAGCAGCCCTACAGGGGGCTCCGGTCACGATGAGCAGTTCTTC	TRBJ2-1	TRBD1	TRBV7-2	.
CSARDLNREETQYF	TGCAGTGCTAGAGATTTAAACAGGGAAGAGACCCAGTACTTC	TRBJ2-5	.	TRBV20-1	.
CSARVTAREKLFF	TGCAGTGCTCGTGTGACAGCTAGGGAAAAACTGTTTTTT	TRBJ1-4	.	TRBV20-1	.
CASSRSSGTSYNEQFF	TGTGCCAGCAGTCGATCTAGCGGGACTTCCTACAATGAGCAGTTCTTC	TRBJ2-1	TRBD2	TRBV12-3/TRBV12-4	few
CASSLVTGKSDTQYF	TGTGCCAGCAGCTTAGTGACGGGGAAGTCTGATACGCAGTATTTT	TRBJ2-3	.	TRBV7-8	few
CSASLRAGVGRGEQFF	TGCAGTGCTAGCCTACGAGCGGGAGTTGGGAGGGGTGAGCAGTTCTTC	TRBJ2-1	TRBD2	TRBV20-1	.
CASSQSTFTEAFF	TGTGCCAGCAGCCAATCGACTTTCACTGAAGCTTTCTTT	TRBJ1-1	.	TRBV16	.
CASSPGQVNQPQHF	TGTGCCAGCTCACCGGGCCAGGTTAATCAGCCCCAGCATTTT	TRBJ1-5	.	TRBV18	few
CASQEPGQGRNQPQHF	TGTGCCAGCCAGGAGCCGGGACAGGGTAGAAATCAGCCCCAGCATTTT	TRBJ1-5	TRBD1	TRBV6-1	.
CASERGRYGYTF	TGTGCCAGCGAAAGGGGCCGCTATGGCTACACCTTC	TRBJ1-2	.	TRBV9	few
CASSGGWGLAASYEQFF	TGTGCCAGCAGTGGTGGATGGGGACTAGCGGCCTCCTACGAGCAGTTCTTC	TRBJ2-1	TRBD2	TRBV6-1	.
CASSRFLTGVQETQYF	TGCGCCAGCAGCCGGTTTTTGACGGGGGTCCAAGAGACCCAGTACTTC	TRBJ2-5	.	TRBV4-1	.
CASASGTGPTGELFF	TGCGCCAGCGCGTCCGGGACAGGGCCCACCGGGGAGCTGTTTTTT	TRBJ2-2	TRBD1	TRBV5-1	.
CAIRTRGQGDYEQYF	TGTGCCATCAGAACCCGCGGACAGGGGGATTACGAGCAGTACTTC	TRBJ2-7	TRBD1	TRBV10-3	.
CASSAGRGMNTEAFF	TGTGCCAGCTCGGCGGGGAGGGGCATGAACACTGAAGCTTTCTTT	TRBJ1-1	.	TRBV12-3/TRBV12-4	.
CACSLASSGFYEQYF	TGTGCCTGCAGTTTAGCTTCGAGTGGCTTCTACGAGCAGTACTTC	TRBJ2-7	.	TRBV28	.
CAGSPSGLLSYEQYF	TGTGCCGGCTCACCGTCAGGCCTCCTCTCCTACGAGCAGTACTTC	TRBJ2-7	.	TRBV18	few